This TCR beta chain comes out of a study of blood T cell repertoires in COVID-19. Cohorts were based on clinical histories the participants reported. The method was immunoSEQ multiplex PCR; TCRdb's version includes in-frame clones alone and lacks a portion of them. The table has about 140,000 clones, almost 85% seen once. V gave up 4 bases and J gave up 8 bases, with 11 bases separating them. The CDR3 is made up of 11 amino acids. The germline V gene has CDR1 SQVTM and CDR2 ANQGSEA. This sequence joins TRBV29-1 and TRBJ1-1; D is perhaps TRBD1 (6 bases). What was sequenced was PBMCs or T cells enriched from blood (not recorded which). The sequence derives from a man aged 35 to 55 with acute COVID-19. The CDR3 coding sequence is TGCAGCGTTGGGGGGGGGACAGAAGCTTTCTTT. Its translation is CSVGGGTEAFF.